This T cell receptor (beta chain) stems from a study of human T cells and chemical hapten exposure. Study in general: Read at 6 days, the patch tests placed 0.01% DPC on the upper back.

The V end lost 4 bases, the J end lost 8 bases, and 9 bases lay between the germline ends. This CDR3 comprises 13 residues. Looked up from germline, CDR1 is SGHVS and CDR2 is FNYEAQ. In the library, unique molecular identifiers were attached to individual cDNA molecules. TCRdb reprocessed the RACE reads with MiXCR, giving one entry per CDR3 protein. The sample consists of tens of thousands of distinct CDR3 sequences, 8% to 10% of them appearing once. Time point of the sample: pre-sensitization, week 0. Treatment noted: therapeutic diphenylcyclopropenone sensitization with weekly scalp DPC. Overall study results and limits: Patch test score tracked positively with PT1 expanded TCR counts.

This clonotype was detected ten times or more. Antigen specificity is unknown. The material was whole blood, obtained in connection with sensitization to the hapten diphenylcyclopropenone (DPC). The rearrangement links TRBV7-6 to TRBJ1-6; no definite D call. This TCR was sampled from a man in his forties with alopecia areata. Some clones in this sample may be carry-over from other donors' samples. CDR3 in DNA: TGTGCCAGCAGCTCGAAGACCGATTCACCCCTCCACTTT. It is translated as CASSSKTDSPLHF.